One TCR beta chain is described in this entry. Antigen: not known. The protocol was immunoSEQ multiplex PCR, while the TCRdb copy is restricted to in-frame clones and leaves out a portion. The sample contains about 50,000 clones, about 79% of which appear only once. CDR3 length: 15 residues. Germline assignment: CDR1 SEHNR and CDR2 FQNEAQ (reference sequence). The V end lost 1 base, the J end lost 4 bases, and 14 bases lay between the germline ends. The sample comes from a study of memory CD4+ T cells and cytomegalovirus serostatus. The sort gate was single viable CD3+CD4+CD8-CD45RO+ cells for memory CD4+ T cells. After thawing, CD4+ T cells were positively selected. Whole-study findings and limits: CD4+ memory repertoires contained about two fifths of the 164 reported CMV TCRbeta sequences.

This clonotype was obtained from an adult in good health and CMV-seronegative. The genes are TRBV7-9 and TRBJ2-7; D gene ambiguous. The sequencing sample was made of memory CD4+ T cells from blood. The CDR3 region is CASSLGVAVLYEQYF. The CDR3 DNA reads TGTGCCAGCAGCTTAGGGGTCGCGGTTTTATACGAGCAGTACTTC.